This T cell receptor (beta chain) was observed in a study of T cells in Graves' hyperthyroidism and ophthalmopathy. The V gene's germline CDR1 is MNHNY and CDR2 SVGAGI (reference sequence). There are 17 residues in the CDR3. V was clipped by 5 bases and J by 1 base, with 20 bases between them. This clonotype was seen at least ten times. RNA transcripts were the template for amplifying TCR beta CDR3 regions. The HTBI set primed first-round TCR CDR3 RT-PCR. Via MiXCR, TCRdb re-called the multiplex PCR reads, giving one row per CDR3 protein. This sample carries roughly 500,000 distinct CDR3 sequences, about 45% of them seen once, and the ten largest clones take about 40%.

The TCR was taken from an adult woman with Graves' disease, either hyperthyroidism or ophthalmopathy (not recorded which). Sequencing used peripheral blood or thyroid tissue (not recorded which). The J gene is TRBJ1-1, the V gene TRBV6-6, with D perhaps TRBD1 (6 bases). The CDR3 sequence is CASSRNREALKNTEAFF. CDR3 DNA: TGTGCCAGCAGTCGCAACAGGGAGGCGCTGAAGAACACTGAAGCTTTCTTT.